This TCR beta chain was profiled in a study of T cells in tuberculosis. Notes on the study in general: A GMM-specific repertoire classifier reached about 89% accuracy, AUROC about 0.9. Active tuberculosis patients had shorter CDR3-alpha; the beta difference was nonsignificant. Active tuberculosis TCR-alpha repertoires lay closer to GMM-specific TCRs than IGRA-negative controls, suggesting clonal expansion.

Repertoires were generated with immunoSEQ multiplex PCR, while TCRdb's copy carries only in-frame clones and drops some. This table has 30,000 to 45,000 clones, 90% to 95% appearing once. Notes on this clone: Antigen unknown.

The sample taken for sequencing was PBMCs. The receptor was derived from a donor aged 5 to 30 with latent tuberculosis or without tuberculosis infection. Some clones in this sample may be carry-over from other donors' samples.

DNA of the CDR3: TGTGCCAGCAGTGCGGGACTCTCGAACACTGAAGCTTTCTTT. Translated: CASSAGLSNTEAFF. This sequence joins TRBV6-5 and TRBJ1-1, with D possibly matching TRBD1 (5 bases). The CDR3 length is 14 residues. V was shortened by 5 bases and J by 1 base, with 11 bases between the two germline ends. Germline V gene sequence: CDR1 MNHEY, CDR2 SVGAGI.